Below, 30 T cell receptor beta chains from the same sample are listed, as sequenced in a study of T cell responses to AZD1222 COVID-19 vaccine. Sequencing used immunoSEQ multiplex PCR; TCRdb keeps in-frame clones, though not all of them. Among 150,000 or so clones listed, around 89% were seen once. The specimen comprised peripheral blood, sampled on day 0 of AZD1222 vaccination. Every receptor here comes from an adult in good health.

The chain links TRBV5-4 to TRBJ2-2, with D possibly matching TRBD2 (6 bases). This CDR3 is 14 amino acids long. From germline, CDR1 is SGHNT and CDR2 YYREEE (reference sequence). With 2 bases removed from V and 6 bases from J, the gap between germline ends came to 11 bases. CDR3 region: CASSFELAAGELFF. Written as DNA, the CDR3 is TGTGCCAGCAGCTTCGAACTAGCAGCCGGGGAGCTGTTTTTT.

V is TRBV10-3 and J is TRBJ1-1; D is unresolved. The CDR3 extends over 14 amino acids. Trimming removed 3 bases at V and 1 base at J, with 9 bases between. The germline V gene has CDR1 ENHRY and CDR2 SYGVKD. CDR3 nucleotide sequence: TGTGCCATCAGTGAAGATGGGTGGAACACTGAAGCTTTCTTT. It translates to CAISEDGWNTEAFF.

J is TRBJ2-5 and V is TRBV5-8; TRBD2 matches 9 bases. CDR1 is SGHTS, CDR2 YDEGEE, per germline. This CDR3 spans 16 amino acids. After removal of 4 bases from V and 1 base from J, the junction contained 8 bases not matched to a gene. CDR3 DNA: TGTGCCAGCAGCGTCCGACTAGCGGCGCCCCAAGAGACCCAGTACTTC. This gives the protein CASSVRLAAPQETQYF.

In this sample, this clone turned up once. The rearrangement links TRBV4-3 to TRBJ2-6; D unclear. Trimming took off 4 bases at V and 0 bases at J, with 7 bases between the two ends. Germline lookup yields CDR1 LGHNA and CDR2 YSLEER. The CDR3 is 15 amino acids. The CDR3 DNA follows: TGCGCCAGCAGCCTCAGCCCCTCTGGGGCCAACGTCCTGACTTTC. Protein product: CASSLSPSGANVLTF.

V is TRBV24-1 and J is TRBJ1-5, with D perhaps TRBD1 (6 bases). The CDR3 is made up of 15 amino acids. Germline-derived CDR1 and CDR2 are KGHDR and SFDVKD. Trimming removed 8 bases from V and 1 base from J, with 14 bases in between. Here the CDR3 DNA reads TGTGCCACCAAAGAAAGGGGGTTGAGCAATCAGCCCCAGCATTTT. Its protein product is CATKERGLSNQPQHF.

The chain couples TRBV7-2 to TRBJ2-3; 7 bases align to TRBD1. The CDR3 spans 15 residues. The junction had 4 bases not matched to a gene; V was cut back by 1 base and J by 3 bases. Germline assignment: CDR1 SGHTA and CDR2 FQGNSA. CDR3 residues: CASSLGGQRTDTQYF. CDR3 nucleotides: TGTGCCAGCAGCTTAGGGGGACAGAGGACAGATACGCAGTATTTT. Full variable domain (outside the CDR3, taken from reference TRBV7-2 and TRBJ2-3): GAGVSQSPSNKVTEKGKDVELRCDPISGHTALYWYRQSLGQGLEFLIYFQGNSAPDKSGLPSDRFSAERTGGSVSTLTIQRTQQEDSAVYLCASSLGGQRTDTQYFGPGTRLTVL.

The chain recombines TRBV9 with TRBJ2-2; TRBD1 agrees at 7 bases. Germline V lookup: CDR1 SGDLS, CDR2 YYNGEE. After removal of 3 bases from V and 5 bases from J, the junction contained 7 bases not matched to a gene. This CDR3 comprises 15 residues. The chain's CDR3 is CASSGRDSLTGELFF. As DNA, the CDR3 is TGTGCCAGCAGCGGACGGGACAGTCTAACCGGGGAGCTGTTTTTT.

The chain joins TRBV4-3 to TRBJ2-1; possibly TRBD1 or TRBD2 for D (5 bases each). The V end lost 3 bases, the J end lost 7 bases, and 16 bases lay between the germline ends. This CDR3 is built from 15 residues. CDR1 is LGHNA and CDR2 is YSLEER in the germline V gene. The CDR3 nucleotides are TGCGCCAGCAGCCATTCAGCCGGGGCCCAAAATGAGCAGTTCTTC. Translation: CASSHSAGAQNEQFF.

The chain links TRBV28 to TRBJ1-5; 9 bases agree with TRBD1. V was pared by 4 bases and J by 3 bases, with 13 bases of the junction left unmatched. The germline V gene encodes CDR1 MDHEN and CDR2 SYDVKM. The CDR3 is made up of 18 amino acids. The CDR3: CASSSSGTGYALNQPQHF. The CDR3 DNA is TGTGCCAGCAGTTCCTCCGGGACAGGGTATGCCCTCAATCAGCCCCAGCATTTT.

The chain carries TRBV2 and TRBJ2-3; 9 bases are a match to TRBD2. The ends lost 7 bases at V and 2 bases at J; junction bases unmatched: 4. CDR3 length equals 14 residues. The germline gives CDR1 SNHLY, CDR2 FYNNEI. For the CDR3, the DNA is TGTGCCAGCACGCGGGGGGGATACACAGATACGCAGTATTTT. Amino acids: CASTRGGYTDTQYF.

The V and J genes are TRBV6-2 or TRBV6-3 and TRBJ1-1; D ambiguous. The germline gives CDR1 MNHEY, CDR2 SVGEGT. With 1 base removed from V and 1 base from J, the gap between germline ends came to 4 bases. The CDR3 spans 13 residues. CDR3 residues: CASSYFGNTEAFF. CDR3 sequence (DNA): TGTGCCAGCAGTTACTTCGGGAACACTGAAGCTTTCTTT.

This clone is a singleton in its sample. This chain uses TRBV18 with TRBJ2-7; D is undetermined. V lost 2 bases to trimming and J lost 6 bases, with 20 bases between them. CDR3 length: 16 residues. Germline CDR1 is KGHSH and CDR2 is LQKENI. The CDR3 region is CASSPWKGNPTGEQYF. CDR3 DNA: TGTGCCAGCTCACCATGGAAGGGAAACCCTACCGGCGAGCAGTACTTC.

The chain joins TRBV5-4 to TRBJ2-7; maybe TRBD1 (8 bases). V gave up 0 bases and J gave up 4 bases, with 14 bases separating them. Germline V gene data show CDR1 as SGHNT and CDR2 as YYREEE (reference sequence). The CDR3 is 15 amino acids. CDR3 sequence (DNA): TGTGCCAGCAGCTTGGAGACAGGGGAGGGTTACGAGCAGTACTTC. It encodes CASSLETGEGYEQYF. Looking up the rest from reference TRBV5-4 and TRBJ2-7 gives the full variable domain: ETGVTQSPTHLIKTRGQQVTLRCSSQSGHNTVSWYQQALGQGPQFIFQYYREEENGRGNFPPRFSGLQFPNYSSELNVNALELDDSALYLCASSLETGEGYEQYFGPGTRLTVT.

The chain carries TRBV29-1 and TRBJ1-1, with TRBD1 identical over 7 bases. The CDR3 covers 13 residues. CDR1 and CDR2 from the germline V gene are SQVTM and ANQGSEA. Losses at the gene ends were 2 bases for V and 5 bases for J; bases not matched to a gene: 5. Here the CDR3 reads CSVETGEGTEAFF. The DNA of the CDR3 is TGCAGCGTTGAAACAGGGGAGGGGACTGAAGCTTTCTTT.

This chain uses TRBV28 with TRBJ1-2; D ambiguous. CDR3 length equals 11 residues. V was clipped by 4 bases and J by 4 bases, with 4 bases between them. Per the germline V gene, CDR1 is MDHEN and CDR2 is SYDVKM. The CDR3 sequence: CASSSPYGYTF. In DNA form, the CDR3 reads TGTGCCAGCAGTTCCCCCTATGGCTACACCTTC.

The DNA for the CDR3 is TGTGCCAGCCGATATTTCCCCGGGGGCGCGGGTTCACCCCTCCACTTT. The encoded protein is CASRYFPGGAGSPLHF. The gene calls are TRBV27 and TRBJ1-6; D is possibly TRBD1 (6 bases). The germline V gene has CDR1 MNHEY and CDR2 SMNVEV (reference sequence). V was trimmed by 8 bases and J by 9 bases, leaving 23 bases between them. The CDR3 is made up of 16 amino acids.

This rearrangement joins TRBV7-2 to TRBJ2-5; tentatively, D is TRBD1 or TRBD2 (5 bases each). The V end was cut by 1 base, the J end by 5 bases, with 8 bases between. This CDR3 comprises 13 residues. Germline CDR1 is SGHTA and CDR2 is FQGNSA. CDR3 nucleotide sequence: TGTGCCAGCAGCTTAGTGGGGGTGGAGACCCAGTACTTC. It specifies CASSLVGVETQYF. Full variable domain (missing parts from reference TRBV7-2 and TRBJ2-5): GAGVSQSPSNKVTEKGKDVELRCDPISGHTALYWYRQSLGQGLEFLIYFQGNSAPDKSGLPSDRFSAERTGGSVSTLTIQRTQQEDSAVYLCASSLVGVETQYFGPGTRLLVL.

The chain is built from TRBV7-9 and TRBJ2-1; 11 bases agree with TRBD1. The CDR3 runs to 17 residues. Germline trimming cut 0 bases from V and 8 bases from J; bases unmatched to any gene: 9. Germline assignment: CDR1 SEHNR and CDR2 FQNEAQ (reference sequence). DNA of the CDR3: TGTGCCAGCAGCTTAGCGGTAGGGACAGGGGGTACGCATGAGCAGTTCTTC. This encodes CASSLAVGTGGTHEQFF. Looking up the rest from reference TRBV7-9 and TRBJ2-1 gives the full variable domain: DTGVSQNPRHKITKRGQNVTFRCDPISEHNRLYWYRQTLGQGPEFLTYFQNEAQLEKSRLLSDRFSAERPKGSFSTLEIQRTEQGDSAMYLCASSLAVGTGGTHEQFFGPGTRLTVL.

In its sample, this clone was seen once. CDR3 bases: TGTGCCAGCGGGGGGCACTACAATGAGCAGTTCTTC. Protein: CASGGHYNEQFF. This chain links TRBV21-1 with TRBJ2-1. TRBV21-1 counts as a pseudogene. The CDR3 consists of 12 residues.

The J gene is TRBJ2-5, the V gene TRBV25-1; no clear D gene. V lost 7 bases, J lost 4 bases, and 16 bases lay in between. The CDR3 extends over 14 amino acids. Germline values: CDR1 MGHDK, CDR2 SYGVNS. CDR3 sequence reads: CASTRVGRRETQYF. The CDR3, as DNA: TGTGCCAGCACTCGGGTGGGTAGGAGAGAGACCCAGTACTTC.

The chain is built from TRBV19 and TRBJ2-7; the D is unclear. V was shortened by 6 bases and J by 9 bases, with 15 bases between the two germline ends. This CDR3 has 12 amino acids. Germline-derived CDR1 and CDR2 are LNHDA and SQIVND (reference sequence). Here the CDR3 DNA reads TGTGCCAGTAGGTCAAGGACCTCCGTGCAGTACTTC. Its translation: CASRSRTSVQYF.

The chain joins TRBV28 to TRBJ2-7; TRBD1 is a possible D gene (5 bases). This CDR3 has 12 amino acids. The ends were cut back, 5 bases at V and 8 bases at J, with 13 bases in the middle. Germline CDR1 reads MDHEN; CDR2 reads SYDVKM. CDR3 sequence: CASSPRAVKQYF. The CDR3 DNA is TGTGCCAGCAGTCCCAGGGCGGTAAAGCAGTACTTC.

The V and J genes are TRBV5-5 and TRBJ1-5; D call uncertain. The V end lost 1 base, the J end lost 3 bases, and 8 bases lay between the germline ends. CDR1 and CDR2 from the germline V gene are SGHKS and YYEKEE (reference sequence). The CDR3 contains 14 residues. CDR3 amino acids: CASSLSGLNQPQHF. For the CDR3, the DNA is TGTGCCAGCAGCTTGTCAGGCCTCAATCAGCCCCAGCATTTT.

The V call is TRBV19, the J call TRBJ1-5; D is perhaps TRBD1 (5 bases). The CDR3 sequence is 17 residues long. Germline assignment: CDR1 LNHDA and CDR2 SQIVND (reference sequence). V shed 1 base and J shed 5 bases, with 18 bases lying between them. CDR3 amino acids: CASSIAGRRIGDQPQHF. The CDR3 DNA is TGTGCCAGTAGTATAGCGGGACGGAGAATTGGCGATCAGCCCCAGCATTTT.

DNA of the CDR3: TGTGCCAGCAGCTTATTAGGGAGCGACTATGGCTACACCTTC. This codes for CASSLLGSDYGYTF. The rearrangement links TRBV7-9 to TRBJ1-2; D unclear. Germline V gene data show CDR1 as SEHNR and CDR2 as FQNEAQ (reference sequence). The CDR3 has 14 residues. V was shortened by 2 bases and J by 3 bases, with 10 bases between the two germline ends.

This clone came up a few times. Other DNA sequences from this sample encode an identical CDR3 as well. The CDR3 loop is CASSPGGGGTQYF. CDR3 in DNA: TGCGCCAGCAGCCCCGGGGGAGGGGGAACCCAGTACTTC. The V call is TRBV5-1, the J call TRBJ2-5; a weak D match, TRBD2 (7 bases). Germline V lookup: CDR1 SGHRS, CDR2 YFSETQ. The V end lost 4 bases, the J end lost 8 bases, and 15 bases lay between the germline ends. The CDR3 runs to 13 residues.

The chain joins TRBV2 to TRBJ1-6; perhaps TRBD1 as D (6 bases). CDR3 length: 14 residues. V lost 11 bases to trimming and J lost 6 bases, with 17 bases between them. From germline, CDR1 is SNHLY and CDR2 FYNNEI. The CDR3 sequence: CAVRTVSLNSPLHF. The CDR3 DNA follows: TGTGCCGTTAGGACAGTCTCTCTTAATTCACCCCTCCACTTT.

V gene TRBV5-1 combines with J gene TRBJ2-7, with D perhaps being TRBD1 or TRBD2 (5 bases each). V was clipped by 4 bases and J by 0 bases, with 14 bases between them. In germline, CDR1 is SGHRS, CDR2 YFSETQ. CDR3 size: 15 residues. The CDR3 sequence is CASSNTGTLSYEQYF. In DNA form, the CDR3 reads TGCGCCAGCAGCAATACCGGGACCCTCTCCTACGAGCAGTACTTC.

This chain joins TRBV28 and TRBJ1-5; D gene ambiguous. The CDR3 contains 16 residues. The germline V and J ends were trimmed by 3 bases and 4 bases, with 16 bases remaining between them. Germline-derived CDR1 and CDR2 are MDHEN and SYDVKM. The CDR3 sequence: CASSFGVLALNQPQHF. DNA of the CDR3: TGTGCCAGCAGTTTTGGGGTGCTAGCCCTAAATCAGCCCCAGCATTTT.

The rearrangement joins TRBV15 to TRBJ1-5, with D maybe TRBD1 (5 bases). CDR3 length: 16 amino acids. Trimming removed 0 bases at V and 6 bases at J, with 15 bases between. CDR1 and CDR2 (germline): LNHNV, YYDKDF (reference sequence). The CDR3 here is CATSREGGWGGQPQHF. Written as DNA, the CDR3 is TGTGCCACCAGCAGAGAGGGTGGGTGGGGCGGTCAGCCCCAGCATTTT.